Listed below are T cell receptor beta chains from one sample, sequenced in a study of blood T cells in healthy people across ages. TCRdb re-called the 5' RACE reads with MiXCR, one entry per CDR3 protein. The sample lists around 700,000 distinct CDR3 sequences; 20% to 25% were seen once. These same data were also listed under a study on T cells of mothers and their children.

The sequenced sample consisted of blood. The receptors shown here come from a boy aged 10-17 years in good health. The CDR3 runs from the conserved cysteine through the conserved F or W.

>TRBV5-1|TRBJ2-7
CASSLEGGKLEQYF
>TRBV28|TRBJ2-2
CASSLRGSENTGELFF
>TRBV29-1|TRBJ2-4
CSVGLAGSTKNIQYF
>TRBV9|TRBJ2-3
CASSVGTATDTQYF
>TRBV7-2|TRBJ2-3
CASSWTETSDTQYF
>TRBV29-1|TRBJ1-5
CSVELGSAQHF
>TRBV7-2|TRBJ2-1
CASSPPGLVHEQFF
>TRBV20-1|TRBJ2-3
CSARPRLSVSTDTQYF
>TRBV14|TRBJ2-5
CASSQGGTRLFF
>TRBV5-1|TRBJ2-1
CASSLEQSQGNEQFF
>TRBV29-1|TRBJ2-7
CSAIPGGVNEQYF